This T cell receptor beta chain derives from a study of blood T cell repertoires in COVID-19. The ends were cut back, 5 bases at V and 3 bases at J, with 10 bases in the middle. The CDR3 has 14 amino acids. Germline V gene lookup returns CDR1 MNHEY and CDR2 SMNVEV (reference sequence). This table comes from immunoSEQ multiplex PCR, and its TCRdb copy is limited to in-frame clones, with some not included. Among approximately 300,000 clones listed, around 86% were seen once. The recovered donors of Cohort 3 showed two negative PCRs, clearance, or symptom resolution. The sequence was collected from a man in his 60s who had recovered from COVID-19. V and J are TRBV27 and TRBJ1-4; D is perhaps TRBD1 (5 bases). The sample consisted of PBMCs or T cells enriched from blood (not recorded which). The CDR3 coding sequence is TGTGCCAGCAGTCAAAGGGGTCCTAATGAAAAACTGTTTTTT. Residues: CASSQRGPNEKLFF.